The text below deals with one TCR beta chain. The data were obtained in a study of blood T cell repertoires in COVID-19. Study-wide background: Whether acute or convalescent, the COVID-19 samples came from the United States, Italy and Spain. PBMCs, B-cell-depleted T cells, or T cells provided the cDNA or gDNA that made up the material.

Participants' own reports of clinical history determined their cohort assignment. The table came from immunoSEQ multiplex PCR; TCRdb's copy has only in-frame clones and leaves some out. The sample carries hundreds of thousands of clones, about 89% recorded once. Material: PBMCs or T cells enriched from blood (not recorded which). This receptor was identified in a woman in her 30s who had recovered from COVID-19.

The CDR3 DNA sequence: TGTGCCAGCAGTCCAATTCCCCTCGGGGAGCAGTACTTC. It translates to CASSPIPLGEQYF. V is TRBV28 and J is TRBJ2-7; D is ambiguous. V dropped 5 bases and J dropped 7 bases, with 15 bases sitting between them. Germline CDR1 MDHEN, CDR2 SYDVKM. CDR3 length: 13 amino acids.